The entry below gives a single T cell receptor beta chain sequence along with its context. Its antigen is as yet unknown. The data originate from a study of cytomegalovirus exposure and HLA in healthy donors. Study conclusions and caveats: Upon later analysis, HLA-associated TCR beta chains proved more clonally expanded than other, equally common chains. Reportedly, a later analysis found an Asian-associated ancestry cluster had fewer N-insertions than the approximately 700-donor mean.

The PCR ran on 60 Vbeta and 13 Jbeta primers. Libraries were prepared by immunoSEQ multiplex PCR; TCRdb keeps only in-frame clonotypes and omits some of them. The repertoire consists of 90,000 to 120,000 clones, with around 77% occurring once and the leading ten covering roughly 4.2%. CDR1 SSHAT and CDR2 FNYEAQ come from the germline V gene (reference sequence). Losses at the gene ends were 5 bases for V and 3 bases for J; bases not matched to a gene: 4. The CDR3 totals 15 residues. Source material: PBMCs. This chain uses TRBV7-7 with TRBJ2-1; 10 positions match TRBD2. The source is a male donor in good health and CMV-seronegative. The CDR3: CASSRGLADYNEQFF. The DNA for the CDR3 is TGTGCCAGCAGCCGTGGACTAGCGGACTACAATGAGCAGTTCTTC.